The clone carrying this TCR beta chain was observed many times. TCRdb passed the 5' RACE reads through MiXCR, listing each CDR3 protein once. The sample records tens of thousands of distinct CDR3 sequences, around 10% being singletons. This sample is drawn from a study of early T cells in non-severe SARS-CoV-2 infection. Overall study: Investigators sequenced bulk RNA drawn from unsorted whole blood, and chains remained unpaired.

This TCR came from an adult who was a healthcare worker with PCR-confirmed SARS-CoV-2 infection or an uninfected control (not recorded which). The sample was whole blood, taken at baseline.

The CDR3 sequence is CSARGTGVQNTEAFF. Written as DNA, the CDR3 is TGCAGTGCTAGGGGGACAGGGGTCCAGAACACTGAAGCTTTCTTT. The chain recombines TRBV20-1 with TRBJ1-1, with 10 bases matching TRBD1. The V segment lost 3 bases and the J segment 1 base; nucleotides outside the gene matches: 5. The CDR3 loop spans 15 amino acids. Germline loops: CDR1 DFQATT, CDR2 SNEGSKA (reference sequence).